What follows describes a single T cell receptor (beta chain). Its antigen is not known. TCRdb's copy holds only in-frame clones and misses some; the assay was immunoSEQ multiplex PCR. Of roughly 200,000 clones listed, roughly three quarters were seen once; the top ten hold over 0.95%. This CDR3 is 16 amino acids long. Looked up from germline, CDR1 is SGHTA and CDR2 is FQGTGA. After removal of 2 bases from V and 2 bases from J, the junction contained 3 bases not matched to a gene. The sample is drawn from a study of cytomegalovirus exposure and HLA in healthy donors. Study-level points and caveats: In the roughly 130 validation repertoires, a later analysis found that first-cohort TCR clusters tended to co-occur.

Sequencing used PBMCs. The gene calls are TRBV7-3 and TRBJ2-3; 11 nucleotides align to TRBD2. The sequence came from a woman aged 30 to 39 in good health and CMV-seronegative. The CDR3, as DNA: TGTGCCAGCAGCTTAGGACTAGCGGGTTCCACAGATACGCAGTATTTT. Protein sequence: CASSLGLAGSTDTQYF.